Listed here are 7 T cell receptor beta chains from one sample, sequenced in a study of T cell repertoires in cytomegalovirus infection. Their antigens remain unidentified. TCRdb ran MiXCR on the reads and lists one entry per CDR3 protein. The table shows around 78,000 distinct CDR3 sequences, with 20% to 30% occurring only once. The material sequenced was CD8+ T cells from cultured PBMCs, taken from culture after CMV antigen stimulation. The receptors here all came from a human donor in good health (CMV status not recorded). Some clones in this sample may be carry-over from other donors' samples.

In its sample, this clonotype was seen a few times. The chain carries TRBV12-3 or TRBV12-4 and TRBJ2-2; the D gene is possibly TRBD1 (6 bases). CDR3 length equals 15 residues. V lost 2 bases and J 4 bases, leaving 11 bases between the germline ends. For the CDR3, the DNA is TGTGCCAGCAGTTTAACCAGGGGCTTCACCGGGGAGCTGTTTTTT. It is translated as CASSLTRGFTGELFF.

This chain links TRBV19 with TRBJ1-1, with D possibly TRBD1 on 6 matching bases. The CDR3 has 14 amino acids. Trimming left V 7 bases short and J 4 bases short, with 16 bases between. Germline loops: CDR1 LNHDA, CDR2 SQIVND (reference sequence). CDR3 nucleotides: TGTGCCAGTACCCCCATGGGGGCCGCCACTGAAGCTTTCTTT. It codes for CASTPMGAATEAFF.

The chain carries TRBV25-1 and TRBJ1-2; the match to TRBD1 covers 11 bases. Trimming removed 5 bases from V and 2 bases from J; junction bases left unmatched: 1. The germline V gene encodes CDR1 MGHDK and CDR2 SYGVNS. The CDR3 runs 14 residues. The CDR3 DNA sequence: TGTGCCAGCAGTTGGGACAGGGGGAACTATGGCTACACCTTC. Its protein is CASSWDRGNYGYTF.

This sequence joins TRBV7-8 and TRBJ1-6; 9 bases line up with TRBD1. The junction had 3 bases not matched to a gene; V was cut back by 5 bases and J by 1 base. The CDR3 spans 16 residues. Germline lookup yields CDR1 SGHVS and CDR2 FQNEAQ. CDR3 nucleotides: TGTGCCAGCAGCCCGACAGGGGGATCCTATAATTCACCCCTCCACTTT. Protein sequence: CASSPTGGSYNSPLHF. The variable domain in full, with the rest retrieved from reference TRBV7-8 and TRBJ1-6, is GAGVSQSPRYKVAKRGQDVALRCDPISGHVSLFWYQQALGQGPEFLTYFQNEAQLDKSGLPSDRFFAERPEGSVSTLKIQRTQQEDSAVYLCASSPTGGSYNSPLHFGNGTRLTVT.

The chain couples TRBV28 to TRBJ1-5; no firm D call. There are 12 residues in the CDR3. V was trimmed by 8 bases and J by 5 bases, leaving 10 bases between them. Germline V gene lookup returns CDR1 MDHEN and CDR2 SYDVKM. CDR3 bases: TGTGCCAGCCGAGTCGGGGATCAGCCCCAGCATTTT. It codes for CASRVGDQPQHF. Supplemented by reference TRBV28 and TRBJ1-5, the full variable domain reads DVKVTQSSRYLVKRTGEKVFLECVQDMDHENMFWYRQDPGLGLRLIYFSYDVKMKEKGDIPEGYSVSREKKERFSLILESASTNQTSMYLCASRVGDQPQHFGDGTRLSIL.

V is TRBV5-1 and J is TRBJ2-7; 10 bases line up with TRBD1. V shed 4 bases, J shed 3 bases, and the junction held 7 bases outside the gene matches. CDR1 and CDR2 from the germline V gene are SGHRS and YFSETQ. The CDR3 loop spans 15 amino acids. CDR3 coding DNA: TGCGCCAGCAGCCCGGGACAGGGGACTCACTACGAGCAGTACTTC. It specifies CASSPGQGTHYEQYF.

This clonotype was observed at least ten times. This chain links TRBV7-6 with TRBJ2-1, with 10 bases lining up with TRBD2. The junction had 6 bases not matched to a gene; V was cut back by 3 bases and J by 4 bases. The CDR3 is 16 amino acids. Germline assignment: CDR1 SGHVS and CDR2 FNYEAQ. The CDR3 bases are TGTGCCAGCAGCTTCAGCCTAGCGGGGGAATACAATGAGCAGTTCTTC. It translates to CASSFSLAGEYNEQFF.